This T cell receptor beta chain came from a study of shared clonotypes between healthy human individuals. The repertoire was sequenced with immunoSEQ multiplex PCR; TCRdb's copy has only in-frame clones and lacks some. The sample comprises some 2.4 million clones, 93% of which are singletons, and around 0.37% rests with the top ten. The CDR3 totals 12 residues. Germline assignment: CDR1 SGHRS and CDR2 YFSETQ. Notes on this clone: The junction shows a germline mismatch at one end, possibly a read error.

The sample consisted of naive CD4+ T cells from PBMCs. Documented subset: CD45RA+ positively selected. This clonotype was sampled from a man between 18 and 35 years old in good health. Some clones in this sample may be carry-over from other donors' samples. J is TRBJ2-7 and V is TRBV5-1; TRBD1 matches at 7 bases. The CDR3 region has the DNA TGCGTCAGCCGACAGGGCCCCTACGAGCAGTACTTC. This gives the protein CVSRQGPYEQYF.